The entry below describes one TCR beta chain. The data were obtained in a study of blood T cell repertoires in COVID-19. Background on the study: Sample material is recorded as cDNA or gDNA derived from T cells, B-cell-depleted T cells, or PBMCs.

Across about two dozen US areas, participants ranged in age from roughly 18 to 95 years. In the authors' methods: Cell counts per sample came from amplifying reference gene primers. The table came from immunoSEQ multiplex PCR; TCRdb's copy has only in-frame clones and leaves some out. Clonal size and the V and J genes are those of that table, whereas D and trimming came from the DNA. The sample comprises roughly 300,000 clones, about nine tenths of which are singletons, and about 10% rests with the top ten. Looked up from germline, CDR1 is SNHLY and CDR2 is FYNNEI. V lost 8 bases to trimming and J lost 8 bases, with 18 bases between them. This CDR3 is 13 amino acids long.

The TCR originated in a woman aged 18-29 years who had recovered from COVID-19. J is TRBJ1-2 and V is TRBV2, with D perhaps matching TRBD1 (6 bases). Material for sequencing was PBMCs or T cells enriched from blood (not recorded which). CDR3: CASFQGTGGGYTF. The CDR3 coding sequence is TGTGCCAGCTTCCAGGGCACGGGGGGCGGCTACACCTTC.